This record covers a single T cell receptor (beta chain). The antigen is undetermined. Profiling relied on immunoSEQ multiplex PCR, and the TCRdb table lists in-frame clones only, not all of them. Counted here are 55,000 to 75,000 clones, 86% occurring once; the ten biggest clones make up roughly 1.2%. This entry comes from a study of OX40 agonist ivuxolimab in advanced cancers. On the study more broadly: Partial responses were achieved by three patients, one with hepatocellular carcinoma and two with cutaneous melanoma. The study, taken as a whole, reports: Which antigen the expanded peripheral T cells recognized is unknown. People who partly responded at 0.1-3.0 mg/kg had some of the least clonal expansion seen.

Germline CDR1 reads SGHAT; CDR2 reads FQNNGV. V shed 3 bases, J shed 2 bases, and the junction held 3 bases outside the gene matches. This CDR3 has 15 residues. This material consisted of CD4+ or CD8+ T cells sorted from blood, taken in a trial of the OX40 agonist ivuxolimab. The sequence was collected from an adult with an advanced solid tumor such as melanoma, head and neck, liver or kidney cancer. This rearrangement joins TRBV11-2 to TRBJ2-7; 11 positions match TRBD2. The CDR3 DNA reads as TGTGCCAGCAGCTTCGGGACTAGCGGAACCTACGAGCAGTACTTC. Translation: CASSFGTSGTYEQYF.